This entry describes one T cell receptor (beta chain). The antigen is unknown. The V segment lost 2 bases and the J segment 5 bases; nucleotides outside the gene matches: 9. The CDR3 runs 16 residues. Germline loops: CDR1 MNHNS, CDR2 SASEGT. This specimen belongs to a study of CD8 T cells in ankylosing spondylitis. The study, taken as a whole, reports: About 8 highly homologous variants made up a TCR beta motif, and this motif appeared characteristic of ankylosing spondylitis blood. There were earlier reports of some motif variants in reactive arthritis synovial fluid and blood.

TCRdb reanalysed the 5' RACE reads using MiXCR and keeps one entry per CDR3 protein. The repertoire holds roughly 370,000 distinct CDR3 sequences, with more than 20% as singletons. The receptor was isolated from a male donor with ankylosing spondylitis. The chain links TRBV6-1 to TRBJ2-7, with TRBD1 matching over 10 bases. Sequencing used blood, either unsorted or a sorted T cell fraction (not recorded which). CDR3 sequence reads: CASSETFGTGDNEQYF. The DNA of the CDR3 is TGTGCCAGCAGTGAAACATTCGGGACAGGGGACAACGAGCAGTACTTC.